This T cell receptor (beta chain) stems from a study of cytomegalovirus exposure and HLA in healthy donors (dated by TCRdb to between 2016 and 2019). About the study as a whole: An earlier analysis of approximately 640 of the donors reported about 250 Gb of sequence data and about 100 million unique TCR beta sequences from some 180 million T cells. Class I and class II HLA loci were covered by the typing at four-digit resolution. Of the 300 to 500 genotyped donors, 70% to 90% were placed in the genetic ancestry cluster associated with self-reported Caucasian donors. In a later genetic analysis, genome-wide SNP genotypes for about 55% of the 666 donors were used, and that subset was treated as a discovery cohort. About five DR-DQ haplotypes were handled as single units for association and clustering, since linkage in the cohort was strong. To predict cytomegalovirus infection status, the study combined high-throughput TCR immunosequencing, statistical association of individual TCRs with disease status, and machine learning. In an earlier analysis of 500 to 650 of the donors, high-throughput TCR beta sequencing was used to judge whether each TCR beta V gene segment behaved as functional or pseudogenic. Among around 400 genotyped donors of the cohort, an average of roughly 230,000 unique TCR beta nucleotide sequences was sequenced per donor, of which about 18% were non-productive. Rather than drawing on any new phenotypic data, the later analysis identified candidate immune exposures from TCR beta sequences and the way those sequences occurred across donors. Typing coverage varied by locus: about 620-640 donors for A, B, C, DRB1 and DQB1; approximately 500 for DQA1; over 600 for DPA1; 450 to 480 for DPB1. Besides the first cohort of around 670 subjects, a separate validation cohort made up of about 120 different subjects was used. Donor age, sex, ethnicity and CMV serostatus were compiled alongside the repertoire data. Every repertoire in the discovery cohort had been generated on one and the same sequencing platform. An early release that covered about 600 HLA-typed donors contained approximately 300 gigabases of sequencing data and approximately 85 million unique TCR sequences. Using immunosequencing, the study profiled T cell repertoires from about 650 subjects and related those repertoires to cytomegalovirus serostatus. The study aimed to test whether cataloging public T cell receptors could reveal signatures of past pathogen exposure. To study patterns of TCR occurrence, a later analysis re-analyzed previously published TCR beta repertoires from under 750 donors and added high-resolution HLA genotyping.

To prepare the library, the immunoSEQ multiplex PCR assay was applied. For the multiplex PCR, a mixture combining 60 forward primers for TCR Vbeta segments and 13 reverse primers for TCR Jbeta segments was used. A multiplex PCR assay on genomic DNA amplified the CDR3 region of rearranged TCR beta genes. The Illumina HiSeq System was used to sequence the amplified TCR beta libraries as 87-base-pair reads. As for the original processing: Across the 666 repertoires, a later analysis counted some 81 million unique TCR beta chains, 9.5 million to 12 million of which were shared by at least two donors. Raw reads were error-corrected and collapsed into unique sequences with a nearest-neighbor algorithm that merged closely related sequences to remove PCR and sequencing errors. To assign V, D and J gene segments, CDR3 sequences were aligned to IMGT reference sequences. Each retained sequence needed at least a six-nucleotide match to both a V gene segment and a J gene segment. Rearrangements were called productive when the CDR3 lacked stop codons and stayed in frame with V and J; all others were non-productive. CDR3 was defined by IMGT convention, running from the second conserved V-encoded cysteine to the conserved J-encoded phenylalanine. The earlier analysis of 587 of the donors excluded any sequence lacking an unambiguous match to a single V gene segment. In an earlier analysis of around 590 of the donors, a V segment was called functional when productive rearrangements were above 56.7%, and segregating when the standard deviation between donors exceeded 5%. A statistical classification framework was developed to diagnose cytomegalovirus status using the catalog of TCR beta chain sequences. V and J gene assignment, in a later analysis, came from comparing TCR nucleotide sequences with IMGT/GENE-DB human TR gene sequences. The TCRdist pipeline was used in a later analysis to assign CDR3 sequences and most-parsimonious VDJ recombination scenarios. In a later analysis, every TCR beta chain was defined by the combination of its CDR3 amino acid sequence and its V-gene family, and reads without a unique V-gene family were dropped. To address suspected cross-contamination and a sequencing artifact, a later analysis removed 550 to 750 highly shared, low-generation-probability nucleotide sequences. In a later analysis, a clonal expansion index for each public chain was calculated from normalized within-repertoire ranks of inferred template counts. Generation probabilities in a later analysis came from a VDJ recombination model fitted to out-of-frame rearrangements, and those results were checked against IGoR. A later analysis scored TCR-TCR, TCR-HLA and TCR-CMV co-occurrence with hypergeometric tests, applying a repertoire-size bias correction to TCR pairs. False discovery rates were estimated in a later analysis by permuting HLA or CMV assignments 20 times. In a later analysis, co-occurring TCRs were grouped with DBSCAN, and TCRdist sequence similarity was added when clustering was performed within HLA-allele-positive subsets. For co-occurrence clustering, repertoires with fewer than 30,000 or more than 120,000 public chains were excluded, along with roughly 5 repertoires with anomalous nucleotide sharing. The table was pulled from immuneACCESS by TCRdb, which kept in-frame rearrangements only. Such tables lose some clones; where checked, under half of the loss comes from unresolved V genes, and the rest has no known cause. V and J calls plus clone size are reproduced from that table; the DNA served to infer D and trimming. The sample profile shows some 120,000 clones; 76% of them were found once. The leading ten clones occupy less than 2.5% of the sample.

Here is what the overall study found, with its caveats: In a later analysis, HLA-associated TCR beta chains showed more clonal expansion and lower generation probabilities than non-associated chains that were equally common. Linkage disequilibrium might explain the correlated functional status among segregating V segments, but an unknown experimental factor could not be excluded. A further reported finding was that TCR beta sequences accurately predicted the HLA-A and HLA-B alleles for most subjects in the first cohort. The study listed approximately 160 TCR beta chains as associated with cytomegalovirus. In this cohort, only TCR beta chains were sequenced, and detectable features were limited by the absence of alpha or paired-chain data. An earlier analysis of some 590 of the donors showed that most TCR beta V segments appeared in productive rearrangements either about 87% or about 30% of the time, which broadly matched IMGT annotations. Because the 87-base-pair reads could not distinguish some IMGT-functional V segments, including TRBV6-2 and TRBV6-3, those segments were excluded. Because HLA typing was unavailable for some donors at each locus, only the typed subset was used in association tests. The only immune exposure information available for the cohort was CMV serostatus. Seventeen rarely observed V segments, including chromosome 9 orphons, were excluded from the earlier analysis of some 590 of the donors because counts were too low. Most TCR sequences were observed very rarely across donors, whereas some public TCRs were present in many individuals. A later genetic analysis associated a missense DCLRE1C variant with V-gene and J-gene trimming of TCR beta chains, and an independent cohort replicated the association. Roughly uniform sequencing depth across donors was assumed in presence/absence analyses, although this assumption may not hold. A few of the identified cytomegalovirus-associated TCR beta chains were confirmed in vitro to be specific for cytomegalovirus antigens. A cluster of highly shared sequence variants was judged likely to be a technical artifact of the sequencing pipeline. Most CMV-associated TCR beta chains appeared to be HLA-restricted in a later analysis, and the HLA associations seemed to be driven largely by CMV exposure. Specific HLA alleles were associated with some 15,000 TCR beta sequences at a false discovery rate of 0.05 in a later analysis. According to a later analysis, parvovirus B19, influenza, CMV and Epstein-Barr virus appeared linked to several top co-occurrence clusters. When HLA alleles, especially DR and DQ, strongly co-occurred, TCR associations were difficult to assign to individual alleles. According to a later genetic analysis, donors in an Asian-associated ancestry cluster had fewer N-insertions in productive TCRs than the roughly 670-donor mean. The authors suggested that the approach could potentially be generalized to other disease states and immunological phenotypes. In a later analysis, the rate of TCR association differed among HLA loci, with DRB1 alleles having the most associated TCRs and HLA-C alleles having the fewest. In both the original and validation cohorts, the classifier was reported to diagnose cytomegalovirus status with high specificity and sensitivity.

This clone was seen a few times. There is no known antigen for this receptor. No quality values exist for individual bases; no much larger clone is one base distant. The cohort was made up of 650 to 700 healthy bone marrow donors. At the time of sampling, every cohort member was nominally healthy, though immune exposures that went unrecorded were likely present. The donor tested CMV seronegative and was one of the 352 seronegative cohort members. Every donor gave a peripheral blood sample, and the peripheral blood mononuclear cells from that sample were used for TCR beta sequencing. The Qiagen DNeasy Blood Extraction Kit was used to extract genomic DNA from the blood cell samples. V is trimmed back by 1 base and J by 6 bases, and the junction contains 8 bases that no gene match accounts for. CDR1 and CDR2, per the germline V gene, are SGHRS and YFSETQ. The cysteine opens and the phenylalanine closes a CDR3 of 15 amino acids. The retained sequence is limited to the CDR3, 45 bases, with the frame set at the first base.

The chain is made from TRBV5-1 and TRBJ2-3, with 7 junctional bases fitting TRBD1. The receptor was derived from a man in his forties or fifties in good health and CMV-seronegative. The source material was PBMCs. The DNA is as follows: TGCGCCAGCAGCTTGCACAACAGGGGATTGGATACGCAGTATTTT. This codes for CASSLHNRGLDTQYF. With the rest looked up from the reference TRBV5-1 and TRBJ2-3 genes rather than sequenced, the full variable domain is KAGVTQTPRYLIKTRGQQVTLSCSPISGHRSVSWYQQTPGQGLQFLFEYFSETQRNKGNFPGRFSGRQFSNSRSEMNVSTLELGDSALYLCASSLHNRGLDTQYFGPGTRLTVL.